The 13 T cell receptor beta chains given below trace back to one sample, sequenced in a study of T cells in women clearing cervical HPV infection (dated by TCRdb to between 2018 and 2020). Libraries were constructed by the immunoSEQ multiplex PCR assay. In TCRdb, the immuneACCESS table is reduced to in-frame sequences with V and J assigned. These tables do not hold every clone; where another copy was compared, an unresolved V gene accounts for under half, and the others remain unexplained. Per the sample table, the count is under 35,000 clones. About 7.1% of the sample comes from the top ten. The sequenced sample was blood buffy coat. The receptor source for this set is a woman aged 18 to 69 with a cervical HPV16 infection that either progressed to CIN3+ or cleared (not recorded which).

Points on this clone: The CDR3 end falls 3 residues outside the read, so it is completed with the germline J gene. The chain recombines TRBV10-3 with TRBJ1-1; the D gene is possibly TRBD1 (6 bases). Trimming removed 10 bases at V and 4 bases at J, with 16 bases between. The CDR3 is 13 residues long. Per the germline V gene, CDR1 is ENHRY and CDR2 is SYGVKD. The covered CDR3 bases are TGTGCCACGGGACAAAAAGTCGGCACTGAA. It yields the protein CATGQKVGTE. From start to end, the CDR3 is CATGQKVGTEAFF.

As regards this clone: The sequenced fragment ends 3 residues before the CDR3 boundary, so the rest is inferred from the germline J gene. This rearrangement joins TRBV7-3 to TRBJ1-1, with a tentative D call TRBD1 (5 bases). This CDR3 is 12 amino acids long. Germline V gene sequence: CDR1 SGHTA, CDR2 FQGTGA. V lost 0 bases to trimming and J lost 7 bases, with 6 bases between them. The DNA read from the CDR3 is TGTGCCAGCAGCTTAACCGGGGGTGAA. It specifies CASSLTGGE. The entire CDR3 sequence reads CASSLTGGEAFF.

Turning to this clone: Sequencing ends 3 residues short of the CDR3 end; the germline J gene provides the rest. The gene calls are TRBV5-4 and TRBJ1-2, with TRBD1 matching over 7 bases. V was pared by 1 base and J by 0 bases, with 0 bases of the junction left unmatched. The CDR3 is made up of 14 amino acids. Germline V CDR1 and CDR2: SGHNT, YYREEE (reference sequence). CDR3 bases read: TGTGCCAGCAGCTTGCAGGGGGCTAACTATGGC. Its protein product is CASSLQGANYG. The entire CDR3 reads CASSLQGANYGYTF. Supplemented by reference TRBV5-4 and TRBJ1-2, the full variable domain reads ETGVTQSPTHLIKTRGQQVTLRCSSQSGHNTVSWYQQALGQGPQFIFQYYREEENGRGNFPPRFSGLQFPNYSSELNVNALELDDSALYLCASSLQGANYGYTFGSGTRLTVV.

Details on this clone: The observed sequence ends 3 residues before the CDR3 terminus, with the missing tail filled in from the germline J gene. V and J are TRBV18 and TRBJ2-5, with 9 bases that match TRBD1. Trimming at V came to 3 bases and at J to 5 bases, leaving 13 bases not matched to a gene. This CDR3 has 17 residues. Per germline, CDR1 KGHSH and CDR2 LQKENI. The CDR3 spells CASSPGTGLAGEETQYF. The part of the CDR3 DNA that was read is TGTGCCAGCTCACCCGGGACAGGGTTGGCGGGAGAGGAGACC. The whole variable domain, filled in from reference TRBV18 and TRBJ2-5, reads NAGVMQNPRHLVRRRGQEARLRCSPMKGHSHVYWYRQLPEEGLKFMVYLQKENIIDESGMPKERFSAEFPKEGPSILRIQQVVRGDSAAYFCASSPGTGLAGEETQYFGPGTRLLVL.

On this clone itself: The CDR3 end is not reached by the read, which stops 3 residues before it; the germline J gene fills it in. The chain combines TRBV10-3 with TRBJ2-7; 14 bases are a match to TRBD2. The germline V gene has CDR1 ENHRY and CDR2 SYGVKD. The CDR3 runs 15 residues. V trimming: 8 bases; J trimming: 0 bases; junction bases outside the gene matches: 3. Partial CDR3 DNA: TGTGCCATCGGGGGGACTAGCGGGGGCTCCTACGAG. It translates to CAIGGTSGGSYE. Given in full, the CDR3 is CAIGGTSGGSYEQYF.

About this clone: The CDR3 end lies 3 residues beyond the end of the read and is filled in from the germline J gene. This sequence joins TRBV20-1 and TRBJ2-1; the D gene is possibly TRBD2 (5 bases). The CDR3 contains 13 residues. Germline values: CDR1 DFQATT, CDR2 SNEGSKA (reference sequence). V gave up 5 bases and J gave up 4 bases, with 12 bases separating them. CDR3 residues: CSAPTTGYNEQFF. Incomplete CDR3 DNA: TGCAGTGCTCCCACCACGGGGTACAATGAG.

Of note for this clone: The observed sequence ends 3 residues before the CDR3 terminus, with the missing tail filled in from the germline J gene. V usage is TRBV19 and J usage is TRBJ2-1; the match to TRBD1 covers 12 bases. This CDR3 has 16 amino acids. Trimming took 5 bases from V and 7 from J; bases not matched to a gene: 9. Germline CDR1 and CDR2: LNHDA and SQIVND (reference sequence). CDR3 protein: CASSFGTGGIGNEQFF. The sequenced part of the CDR3 DNA is TGTGCCAGTAGTTTCGGGACAGGGGGCATCGGGAATGAG. The full variable domain, with the rest looked up from reference TRBV19 and TRBJ2-1, is DGGITQSPKYLFRKEGQNVTLSCEQNLNHDAMYWYRQDPGQGLRLIYYSQIVNDFQKGDIAEGYSVSREKKESFPLTVTSAQKNPTAFYLCASSFGTGGIGNEQFFGPGTRLTVL.

Turning to this clone: The observed sequence ends 3 residues before the CDR3 terminus, with the missing tail filled in from the germline J gene. This chain links TRBV20-1 with TRBJ2-7; tentatively, D is TRBD2 (6 bases). The CDR3 extends over 15 amino acids. Between the trimmed V and J ends, which lost 0 bases and 0 bases, there was a span of 12 bases. Germline values: CDR1 DFQATT, CDR2 SNEGSKA (reference sequence). The sequenced part of the CDR3 DNA is TGCAGTGCTAGAGATCCGGGGGTTCCCTCCTACGAG. Its protein is CSARDPGVPSYE. The full CDR3 protein reads CSARDPGVPSYEQYF.

Points on this clone: The DNA ends 3 residues before the CDR3 does, and the rest of the CDR3 is filled in from the germline J gene. The gene calls are TRBV5-1 and TRBJ1-3, with D perhaps TRBD1 (6 bases). CDR3 size: 15 residues. Germline-derived CDR1 and CDR2 are SGHRS and YFSETQ. Trimming took off 2 bases at V and 4 bases at J, with 13 bases between the two ends. Partial CDR3 DNA: TGCGCCAGCAGCTTACAGGGTGAAGTCGGAAACACC. It specifies CASSLQGEVGNT. The CDR3 in its entirety is CASSLQGEVGNTIYF.

Comments on this clone: The read terminates 3 residues before the CDR3 end, so the remaining end is supplied by the germline J gene. The V gene is TRBV2, the J gene TRBJ2-5, with D possibly TRBD2 on 7 matching bases. The germline V gene encodes CDR1 SNHLY and CDR2 FYNNEI. Trimming took off 0 bases at V and 4 bases at J, with 21 bases between the two ends. CDR3 length: 18 amino acids. The CDR3 sequence is CASSEAPGLGIGGETQYF. The sequenced CDR3 bases are TGTGCCAGCAGTGAAGCTCCCGGACTAGGGATAGGGGGAGAGACC.

Notes on this clone: Read coverage stops 3 residues before the CDR3 terminus; the germline J gene supplies the remainder. This chain links TRBV9 with TRBJ1-6, with D perhaps matching TRBD1 (5 bases). Between the trimmed V and J ends, which lost 0 bases and 11 bases, there was a span of 12 bases. Per germline, CDR1 SGDLS and CDR2 YYNGEE. This CDR3 has 14 amino acids. The sequenced part of the CDR3 DNA is TGTGCCAGCAGCGTAGGGACAACCGGCCCACCC. This gives the protein CASSVGTTGPP. The complete CDR3 sequence is CASSVGTTGPPLHF. Drawing the rest from reference TRBV9 and TRBJ1-6, the complete variable domain is DSGVTQTPKHLITATGQRVTLRCSPRSGDLSVYWYQQSLDQGLQFLIQYYNGEERAKGNILERFSAQQFPDLHSELNLSSLELGDSALYFCASSVGTTGPPLHFGNGTRLTVT.

With regard to this clone: The read comes to an end 3 residues before the CDR3 does, leaving the germline J gene to fill in the end. The J gene is TRBJ2-7, the V gene TRBV5-1; 8 positions match TRBD1. Germline CDR1 SGHRS, CDR2 YFSETQ. This CDR3 is built from 15 residues. J was trimmed by 0 bases and V by 2 bases; bases with no gene match: 4. CDR3 bases read: TGCGCCAGCAGCTTTTCGGGACAGGACTCCTACGAG. Its translation: CASSFSGQDSYE. The entire CDR3 sequence reads CASSFSGQDSYEQYF.

A note on this clone: The read halts 3 residues ahead of the CDR3 end, with the missing end drawn from the germline J gene. The J gene is TRBJ1-1, the V gene TRBV10-3; D unresolved. V was trimmed by 6 bases and J by 1 base, leaving 12 bases between them. From germline, CDR1 is ENHRY and CDR2 SYGVKD. CDR3 length equals 14 residues. The CDR3 region is CAISQTPQNTEAFF. CDR3 bases read: TGTGCCATCAGCCAGACACCACAGAACACTGAA.